This T cell receptor (beta chain) was sequenced during a study of T cell responses to AZD1222 COVID-19 vaccine (dated by TCRdb to 2020 to 2023). Background for the entire study: AZD1222 recipients with second doses at about 4 weeks or about 12 weeks were pooled, because spike-specific TCR depth and breadth did not differ between schedules. A total of 233 trial participants underwent TCR sequencing, of whom some 210 received two doses of AZD1222 and about 25 received two doses of the MenACWY control vaccine. Trial participants were enrolled into age subgroups of 18-55, 56-69 and 70-plus years, which contained roughly 140, 27 and 60 TCR-sequenced participants, respectively.

Explained via the paper, the time point label denotes: baseline before first vaccination. The vaccinee samples were drawn from two UK trials, COV001 and COV002, one of which was a single-blind randomized controlled phase 2/3 trial testing AZD1222 (ChAdOx1 nCoV-19) in healthy adults. For TCRbeta chain sequencing, PBMC samples from trial participants were taken at day 0 and at day 28 after the second dose. What the research found in general, with its limitations: Most participants were white British and females outnumbered males, and the authors suggested that clonal diversity may have been underestimated. Only 5 to 7 AZD1222 recipients were SARS-CoV-2 seropositive at baseline, limiting conclusions about previously exposed vaccinees. The vaccine-associated CD4 TCRs covered the entire spike protein, and the dominant responses fell in regions 160-218 and 743-854. Because no day 14 peak-response samples were available, repertoires were characterized only after the peak T cell response. The 56-69-year group was small, and its depth increase did not reach significance, likely because of low power. Reportedly, close to half of the unique spike-specific TCRs recognized epitopes lying outside the regions that are mutated in the B.1.351 and B.1.1.7 variants. Spike-specific TCR breadth and depth rose significantly after two AZD1222 doses compared with day 0 and with MenACWY recipients.

Trimming takes 10 bases off V and 6 bases off J; junction bases not matched to a gene: 11. From the germline V gene, CDR1 is MDHEN and CDR2 is SYDVKM. Reading from cysteine to phenylalanine, the CDR3 counts 14 amino acids. Only the CDR3 part of the read is kept: 42 bases, read in frame from the first base. The CDR3 regions of human TCRbeta chains were subjected to immunosequencing. The authors processed their data as follows. Repertoire TCRs were checked for matches against a reference library of SARS-CoV-2-specific TCRs that had been generated using the MIRA antigen-specificity platform. Breadth was defined as the fraction of unique TCRs that were SARS-CoV-2-associated. Depth was defined as the fraction of total T cells that were SARS-CoV-2-associated. Using the MIRA data, every spike-specific TCR was mapped to the spike region that the TCR reacted to and assigned to either a CD4 or a CD8 class. Log10-transformed breadth and depth values were compared by one-way ANOVA with Sidak's multiple comparisons tests. Held by TCRdb, this immuneACCESS table contains in-frame sequences only and omits some clones. Under half of the omission traces to an unresolved V gene where checked; the cause of the rest is unknown. The D gene and trimming were derived from the DNA, and the V and J assignments and clone size from that table. The sample table shows 140,000 to 150,000 clones, and roughly nine tenths are seen once. About 3.7% of the sample comes from the top ten.

About this clone itself: Its antigen specificity is not known. There are no base qualities to consult, and no much larger clone falls within one base.

The chain is encoded by TRBV28 joined to TRBJ1-4, with TRBD1 matching 7 junction bases. The material sequenced was peripheral blood, taken on day 0 of AZD1222 vaccination. The sequence was obtained from an adult in good health. The CDR3 protein: CAIRGAGEYEKLFF. Here is the DNA: TGTGCCATCAGGGGGGCGGGGGAGTATGAAAAACTGTTTTTT.